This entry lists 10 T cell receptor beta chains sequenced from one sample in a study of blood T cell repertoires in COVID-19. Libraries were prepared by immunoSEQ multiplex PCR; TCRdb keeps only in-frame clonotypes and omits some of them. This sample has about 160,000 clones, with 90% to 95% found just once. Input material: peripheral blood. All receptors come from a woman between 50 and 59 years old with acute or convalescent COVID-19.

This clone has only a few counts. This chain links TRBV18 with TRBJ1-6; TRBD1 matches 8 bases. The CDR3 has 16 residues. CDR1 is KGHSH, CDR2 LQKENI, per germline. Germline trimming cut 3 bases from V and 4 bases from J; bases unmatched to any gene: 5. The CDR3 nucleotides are TGTGCCAGCTCACCTCAGGGACAGGAGTATAATTCACCCCTCCACTTT. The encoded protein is CASSPQGQEYNSPLHF. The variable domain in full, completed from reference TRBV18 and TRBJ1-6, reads NAGVMQNPRHLVRRRGQEARLRCSPMKGHSHVYWYRQLPEEGLKFMVYLQKENIIDESGMPKERFSAEFPKEGPSILRIQQVVRGDSAAYFCASSPQGQEYNSPLHFGNGTRLTVT.

The CDR3 protein is CATSDSGWALNTGELFF. The DNA for the CDR3 is TGTGCCACCAGTGACTCAGGGTGGGCTCTCAACACCGGGGAGCTGTTTTTT. The chain couples TRBV24-1 to TRBJ2-2; weak D call: TRBD1 (5 bases). Germline lookup yields CDR1 KGHDR and CDR2 SFDVKD. The V end lost 4 bases, the J end lost 2 bases, and 16 bases lay between the germline ends. The CDR3 length is 17 residues.

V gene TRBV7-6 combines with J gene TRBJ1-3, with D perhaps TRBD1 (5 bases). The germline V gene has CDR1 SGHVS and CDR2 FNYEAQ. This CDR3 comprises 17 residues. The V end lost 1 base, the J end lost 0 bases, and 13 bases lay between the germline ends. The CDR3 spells CASSLGGGRSSGNTIYF. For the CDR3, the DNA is TGTGCCAGCAGCTTAGGGGGCGGACGGAGCTCTGGAAACACCATATATTTT.

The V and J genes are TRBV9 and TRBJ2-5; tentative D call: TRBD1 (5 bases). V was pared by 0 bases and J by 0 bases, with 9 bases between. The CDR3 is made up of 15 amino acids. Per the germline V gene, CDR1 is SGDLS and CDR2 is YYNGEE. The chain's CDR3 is CASSVDSGHQETQYF. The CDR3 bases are TGTGCCAGCAGCGTAGATTCAGGGCACCAAGAGACCCAGTACTTC.

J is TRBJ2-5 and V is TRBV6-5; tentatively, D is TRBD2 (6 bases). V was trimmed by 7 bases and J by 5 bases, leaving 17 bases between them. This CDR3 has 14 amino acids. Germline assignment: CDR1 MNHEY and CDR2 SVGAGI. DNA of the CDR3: TGTGCCAGCAAGGATTCATGGGAGGTGGAGACCCAGTACTTC. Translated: CASKDSWEVETQYF.

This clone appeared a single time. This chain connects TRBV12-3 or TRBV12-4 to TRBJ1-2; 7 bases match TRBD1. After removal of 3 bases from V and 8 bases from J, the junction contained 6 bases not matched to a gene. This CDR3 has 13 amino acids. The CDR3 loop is CASSFGTAAGYTF. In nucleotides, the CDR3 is TGTGCCAGCAGTTTCGGGACAGCAGCCGGCTACACCTTC.

CDR3 nucleotide sequence: TGTGCCAGCAGTTACGCCTTACGCCAGGTGAACACTGAAGCTTTCTTT. Its protein is CASSYALRQVNTEAFF. V is TRBV6-2 or TRBV6-3 and J is TRBJ1-1; D gene uncertain. Between the trimmed V and J ends, which lost 2 bases and 0 bases, there was a span of 13 bases. The CDR3 covers 16 residues. The germline gives CDR1 MNHEY, CDR2 SVGEGT.

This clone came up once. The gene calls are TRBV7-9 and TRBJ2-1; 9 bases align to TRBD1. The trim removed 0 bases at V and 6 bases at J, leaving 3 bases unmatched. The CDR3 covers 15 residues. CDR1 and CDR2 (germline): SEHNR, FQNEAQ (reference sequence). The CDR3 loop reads CASSLARTGANEQFF. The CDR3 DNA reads TGTGCCAGCAGCTTAGCCCGGACAGGGGCCAATGAGCAGTTCTTC.

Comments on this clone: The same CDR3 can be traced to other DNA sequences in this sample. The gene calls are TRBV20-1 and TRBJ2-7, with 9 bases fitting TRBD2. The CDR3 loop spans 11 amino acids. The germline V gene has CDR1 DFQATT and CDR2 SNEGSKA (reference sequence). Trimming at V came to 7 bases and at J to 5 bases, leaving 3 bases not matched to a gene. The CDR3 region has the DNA TGCAGTGTGACTAGCGGCCACGAGCAGTACTTC. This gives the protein CSVTSGHEQYF.

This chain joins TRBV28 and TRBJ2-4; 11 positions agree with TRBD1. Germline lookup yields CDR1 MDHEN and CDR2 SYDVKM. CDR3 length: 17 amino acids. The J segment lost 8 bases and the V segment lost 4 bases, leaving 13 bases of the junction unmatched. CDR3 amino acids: CASSSSSGQGVEDIQYF. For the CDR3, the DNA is TGTGCCAGCAGTTCAAGCTCGGGACAGGGGGTTGAGGACATTCAGTACTTC.